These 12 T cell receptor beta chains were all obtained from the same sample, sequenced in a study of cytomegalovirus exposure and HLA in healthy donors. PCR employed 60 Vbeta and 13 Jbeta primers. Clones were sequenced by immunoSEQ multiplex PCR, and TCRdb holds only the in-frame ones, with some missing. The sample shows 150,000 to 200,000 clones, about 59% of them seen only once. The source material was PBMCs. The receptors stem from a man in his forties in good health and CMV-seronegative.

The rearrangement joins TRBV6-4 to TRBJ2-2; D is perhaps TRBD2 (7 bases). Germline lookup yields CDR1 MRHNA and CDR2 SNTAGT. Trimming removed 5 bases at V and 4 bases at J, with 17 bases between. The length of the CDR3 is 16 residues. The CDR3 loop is CASSREGESPTGELFF. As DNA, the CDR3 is TGTGCCAGCAGTAGGGAGGGGGAGAGTCCCACCGGGGAGCTGTTTTTT.

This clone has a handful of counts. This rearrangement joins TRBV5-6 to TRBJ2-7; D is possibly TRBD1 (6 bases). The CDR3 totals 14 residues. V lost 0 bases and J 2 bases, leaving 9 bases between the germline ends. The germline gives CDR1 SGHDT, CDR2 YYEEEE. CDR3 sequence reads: CASSLGTATYEQYF. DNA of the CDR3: TGTGCCAGCAGCTTGGGGACAGCCACCTACGAGCAGTACTTC. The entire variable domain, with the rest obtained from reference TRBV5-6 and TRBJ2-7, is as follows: DAGVTQSPTHLIKTRGQQVTLRCSPKSGHDTVSWYQQALGQGPQFIFQYYEEEERQRGNFPDRFSGHQFPNYSSELNVNALLLGDSALYLCASSLGTATYEQYFGPGTRLTVT.

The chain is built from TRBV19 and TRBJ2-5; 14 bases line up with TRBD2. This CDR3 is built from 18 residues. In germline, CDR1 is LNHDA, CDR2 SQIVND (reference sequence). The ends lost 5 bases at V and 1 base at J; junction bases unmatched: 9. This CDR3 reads CASSSTGTSGGIQETQYF. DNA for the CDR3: TGTGCCAGTAGTTCGACCGGGACTAGCGGGGGAATCCAAGAGACCCAGTACTTC.

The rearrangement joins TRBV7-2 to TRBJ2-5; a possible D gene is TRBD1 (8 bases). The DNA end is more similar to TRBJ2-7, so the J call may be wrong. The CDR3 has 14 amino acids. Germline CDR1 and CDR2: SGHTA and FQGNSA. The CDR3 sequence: CASSIEQGGYEQYF. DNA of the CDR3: TGTGCCAGCAGCATAGAACAGGGGGGGTACGAGCAGTACTTC.

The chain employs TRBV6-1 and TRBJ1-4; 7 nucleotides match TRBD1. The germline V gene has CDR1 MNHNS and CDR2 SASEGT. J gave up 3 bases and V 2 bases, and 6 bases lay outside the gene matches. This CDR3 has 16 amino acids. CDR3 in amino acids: CASSESNRGANEKLFF. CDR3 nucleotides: TGTGCCAGCAGTGAATCCAACAGGGGAGCTAATGAAAAACTGTTTTTT.

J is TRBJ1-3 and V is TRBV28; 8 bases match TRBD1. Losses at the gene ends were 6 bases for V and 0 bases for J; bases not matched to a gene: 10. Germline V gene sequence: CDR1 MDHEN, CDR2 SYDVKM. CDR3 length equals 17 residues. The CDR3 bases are TGTGCCAGCAGGCCTTGGACAGGGACGATCTCTGGAAACACCATATATTTT. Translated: CASRPWTGTISGNTIYF.

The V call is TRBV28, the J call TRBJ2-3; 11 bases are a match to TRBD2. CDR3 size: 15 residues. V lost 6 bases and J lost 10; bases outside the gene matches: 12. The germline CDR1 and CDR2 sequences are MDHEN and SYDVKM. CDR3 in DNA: TGTGCCAGCAGCCCCCTAGTAGCGGGGGGGCCTGCGCAGTATTTT. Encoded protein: CASSPLVAGGPAQYF.

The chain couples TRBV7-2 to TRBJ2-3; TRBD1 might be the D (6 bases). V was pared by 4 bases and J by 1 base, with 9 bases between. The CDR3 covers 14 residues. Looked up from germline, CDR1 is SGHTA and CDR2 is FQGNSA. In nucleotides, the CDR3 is TGTGCCAGCAGCTCATACAGGGGCACAGATACGCAGTATTTT. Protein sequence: CASSSYRGTDTQYF.

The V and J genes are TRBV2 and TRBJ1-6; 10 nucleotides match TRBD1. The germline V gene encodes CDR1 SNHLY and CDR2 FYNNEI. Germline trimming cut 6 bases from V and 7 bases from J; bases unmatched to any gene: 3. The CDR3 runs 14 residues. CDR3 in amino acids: CASSLGQGNSPLHF. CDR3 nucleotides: TGTGCCAGCAGCCTGGGACAGGGGAATTCACCCCTCCACTTT.

In DNA, the CDR3 is TGTGCCAGTAGTATGAGGTCAGAGGAGACCCAGTACTTC. The encoded protein is CASSMRSEETQYF. The gene calls are TRBV19 and TRBJ2-5, with D unclear. Germline CDR1 is LNHDA and CDR2 is SQIVND (reference sequence). CDR3 length equals 13 residues. Trimming removed 3 bases from V and 5 bases from J, with 10 bases in between.

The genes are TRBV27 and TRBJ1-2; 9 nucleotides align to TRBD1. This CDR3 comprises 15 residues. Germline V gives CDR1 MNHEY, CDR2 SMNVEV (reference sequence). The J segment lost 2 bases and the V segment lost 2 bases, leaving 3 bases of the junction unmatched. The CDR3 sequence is CASSLKGQGNYGYTF. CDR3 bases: TGTGCCAGCAGTTTAAAGGGACAGGGAAACTATGGCTACACCTTC.

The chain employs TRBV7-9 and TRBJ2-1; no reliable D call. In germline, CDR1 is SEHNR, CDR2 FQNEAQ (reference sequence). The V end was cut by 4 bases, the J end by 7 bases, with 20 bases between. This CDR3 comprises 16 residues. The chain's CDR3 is CASSSNHLTGLNEQFF. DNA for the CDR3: TGTGCCAGCAGCTCGAACCACCTGACGGGTTTGAATGAGCAGTTCTTC. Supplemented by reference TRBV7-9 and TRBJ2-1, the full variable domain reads DTGVSQNPRHKITKRGQNVTFRCDPISEHNRLYWYRQTLGQGPEFLTYFQNEAQLEKSRLLSDRFSAERPKGSFSTLEIQRTEQGDSAMYLCASSSNHLTGLNEQFFGPGTRLTVL.